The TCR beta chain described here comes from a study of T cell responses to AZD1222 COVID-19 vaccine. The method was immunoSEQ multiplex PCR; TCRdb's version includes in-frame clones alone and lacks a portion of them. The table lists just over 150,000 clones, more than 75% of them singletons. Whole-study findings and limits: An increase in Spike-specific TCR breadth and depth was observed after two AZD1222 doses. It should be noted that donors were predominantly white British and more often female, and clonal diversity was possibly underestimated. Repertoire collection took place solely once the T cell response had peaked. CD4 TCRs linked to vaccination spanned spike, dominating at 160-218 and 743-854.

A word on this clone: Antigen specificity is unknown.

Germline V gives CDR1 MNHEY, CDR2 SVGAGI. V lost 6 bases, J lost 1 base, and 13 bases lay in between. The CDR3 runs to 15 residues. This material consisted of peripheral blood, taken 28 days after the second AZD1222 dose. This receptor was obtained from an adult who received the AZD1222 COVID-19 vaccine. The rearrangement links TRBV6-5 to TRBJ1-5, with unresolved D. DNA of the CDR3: TGTGCCAGCAGCTCGACGGGAGGGAGCAATCAGCCCCAGCATTTT. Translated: CASSSTGGSNQPQHF.